This TCR beta chain appears in the sequencing data of a study of blood T cell repertoires in COVID-19. On the study more broadly: The origin of the acute and convalescent COVID-19 samples was the United States, Italy and Spain. T cells, B-cell-depleted T cells, or PBMCs supplied cDNA or gDNA.

Under the authors' procedure: Scientists estimated how many nucleated cells there were by amplifying reference gene primers. TCRdb keeps only in-frame clones here, not all; method: immunoSEQ multiplex PCR. V and J calls plus clone size are reproduced from that table; the DNA served to infer D and trimming. The repertoire holds over 60,000 clones, with about 88% as singletons. CDR3 length: 20 amino acids. V lost 0 bases and J lost 8, with 29 bases in between. This clone occurred a few times. The chain uses TRBV23-1 and TRBJ2-1; D might be TRBD1 (5 bases). TRBV23-1 counts as an open reading frame of uncertain function. Sequencing used peripheral blood. This receptor was obtained from a woman aged 45 to 65 with active COVID-19. The CDR3 here is CASSQSTKLGPDRPPDEQFF. The CDR3 DNA follows: TGCGCCAGCAGTCAATCTACGAAGTTGGGGCCGGACCGTCCTCCCGATGAGCAGTTCTTC.